The rows below give T cell receptor beta chains drawn from one sample of a study of T-cell reconstitution after alpha-beta-depleted transplantation in children. TCRdb fed the PCR reads into MiXCR, producing one record per CDR3 protein. Here the sample spans 250,000 to 300,000 distinct CDR3 sequences, 6% to 10% being singletons. The starting material was peripheral blood, obtained 360 days after TCRalphabeta/CD19-depleted stem cell transplant. These receptors all come from a female patient aged 2-10 years who had a stem cell transplant for Fanconi anemia, so the T cells may come from the graft donor. Both conserved end residues are part of each CDR3. The order of the fields is CDR3 length, V gene, CDR3 protein.

CDR3 length: 15
V gene: TRBV9
CDR3 protein: CASSVVGSSYNEQFF

CDR3 length: 13
V gene: TRBV7-9
CDR3 protein: CASSLSNRDGYTF

CDR3 length: 16
V gene: TRBV28
CDR3 protein: CASSLLPRSSTDTQYF

CDR3 length: 13
V gene: TRBV7-6
CDR3 protein: CASSLNSASPLHF

CDR3 length: 12
V gene: TRBV29-1
CDR3 protein: CSVELGIGEQYF

CDR3 length: 15
V gene: TRBV6-5
CDR3 protein: CASSYSSSGREKLFF

CDR3 length: 13
V gene: TRBV7-2
CDR3 protein: CASSWTQDQPQHF

CDR3 length: 13
V gene: TRBV6-1
CDR3 protein: CASSPYLDEKLFF

CDR3 length: 15
V gene: TRBV9
CDR3 protein: CASSAAGTAYNEQFF

CDR3 length: 17
V gene: TRBV25-1
CDR3 protein: CASSEFKGRKGTDTQYF

CDR3 length: 17
V gene: TRBV13
CDR3 protein: CASSLGALLAATDTQYF

CDR3 length: 16
V gene: TRBV11-2
CDR3 protein: CASSREQGGGRTEAFF

CDR3 length: 16
V gene: TRBV7-2
CDR3 protein: CASSLGAGTDHEKLFF

CDR3 length: 12
V gene: TRBV7-7
CDR3 protein: CASSFPSGGYTF

CDR3 length: 14
V gene: TRBV20-1
CDR3 protein: CSASGLAGGETQYF

CDR3 length: 13
V gene: TRBV20-1
CDR3 protein: CSARIPGSYEQYF

CDR3 length: 16
V gene: TRBV7-2
CDR3 protein: CASSLDGTSRTDTQYF

CDR3 length: 13
V gene: TRBV18
CDR3 protein: CASSPYTPYEQYF

CDR3 length: 14
V gene: TRBV12-3/TRBV12-4
CDR3 protein: CASSSGPGINEQFF

CDR3 length: 16
V gene: TRBV6-5
CDR3 protein: CALTEPYDQKPYGYTF

CDR3 length: 13
V gene: TRBV29-1
CDR3 protein: CSVRGQYKDTIYF

CDR3 length: 13
V gene: TRBV29-1
CDR3 protein: CSVEEGGKYGYTF

CDR3 length: 15
V gene: TRBV11-2
CDR3 protein: CASSVGTLKGEKLFF

CDR3 length: 14
V gene: TRBV11-3
CDR3 protein: CASSSGQPGDIQYF

CDR3 length: 13
V gene: TRBV10-3
CDR3 protein: CAIRDSSTDTQYF

CDR3 length: 13
V gene: TRBV27
CDR3 protein: CASSFDRNTEAFF

CDR3 length: 15
V gene: TRBV7-2
CDR3 protein: CASSPWGEDTGELFF

CDR3 length: 11
V gene: TRBV20-1
CDR3 protein: CSSGDYNEQFF

CDR3 length: 14
V gene: TRBV4-1
CDR3 protein: CASSQATTAYEQYF